This T cell receptor beta chain stems from a study of shared clonotypes between healthy human individuals. General observations from the study: Shared clonotypes: 4.5% to 6.5% naive CD4, about 4% naive CD8, 2.3% memory CD4, 0.4% to 0.5% memory CD8.

The deep-level immunoSEQ assay was used. Each subset's genomic DNA was shared equally among a number of immunoSEQ plates. Some clones are missing from TCRdb's copy, which holds only in-frame ones; the method was immunoSEQ multiplex PCR. The sample lists about 660,000 clones; 74% were seen once. Germline V gene data show CDR1 as MDHEN and CDR2 as SYDVKM. The CDR3 extends over 14 amino acids. V gave up 7 bases and J gave up 0 bases, with 12 bases separating them. Healthy adults negative for HIV, lacking recent acute infections or vaccinations, served as donors. This clone was detected once. Its matching antigen is unknown.

The specimen sequenced was memory CD4+ T cells sorted from blood. Subset defined: CD45RA-negative fraction. This TCR derives from a woman aged 25 to 45 in good health. The V gene is TRBV28, the J gene TRBJ1-1, with D tentatively TRBD1 (5 bases). CDR3 bases: TGTGCCAGCAAGAGGGGACGGGTGAACACTGAAGCTTTCTTT. Its translation: CASKRGRVNTEAFF.